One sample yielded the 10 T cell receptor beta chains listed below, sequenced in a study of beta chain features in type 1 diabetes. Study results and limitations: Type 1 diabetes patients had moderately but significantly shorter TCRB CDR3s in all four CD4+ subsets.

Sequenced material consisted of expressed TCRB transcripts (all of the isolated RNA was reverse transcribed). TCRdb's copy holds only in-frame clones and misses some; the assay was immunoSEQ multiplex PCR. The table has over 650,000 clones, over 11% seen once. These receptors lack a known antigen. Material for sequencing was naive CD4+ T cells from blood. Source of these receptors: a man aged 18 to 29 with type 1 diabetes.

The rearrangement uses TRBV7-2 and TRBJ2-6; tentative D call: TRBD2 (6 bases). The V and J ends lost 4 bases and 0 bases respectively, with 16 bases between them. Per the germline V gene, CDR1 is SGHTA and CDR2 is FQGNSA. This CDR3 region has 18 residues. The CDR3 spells CASSWGGTGNSGANVLTF. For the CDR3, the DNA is TGTGCCAGCAGCTGGGGCGGGACGGGAAACTCTGGGGCCAACGTCCTGACTTTC.

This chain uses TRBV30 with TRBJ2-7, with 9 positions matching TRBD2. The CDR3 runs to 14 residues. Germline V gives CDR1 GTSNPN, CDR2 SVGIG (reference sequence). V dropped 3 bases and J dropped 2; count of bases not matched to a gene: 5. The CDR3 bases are TGTGCCTGGAGCTCTAGCGGGGCTACCTACGAGCAGTACTTC. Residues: CAWSSSGATYEQYF.

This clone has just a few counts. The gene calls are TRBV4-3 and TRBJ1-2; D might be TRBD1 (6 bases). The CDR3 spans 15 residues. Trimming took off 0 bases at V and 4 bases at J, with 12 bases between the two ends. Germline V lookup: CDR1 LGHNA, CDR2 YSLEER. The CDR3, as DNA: TGCGCCAGCAGCCAAGAGGGGGCTGGTGGCTATGGCTACACCTTC. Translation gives CASSQEGAGGYGYTF.

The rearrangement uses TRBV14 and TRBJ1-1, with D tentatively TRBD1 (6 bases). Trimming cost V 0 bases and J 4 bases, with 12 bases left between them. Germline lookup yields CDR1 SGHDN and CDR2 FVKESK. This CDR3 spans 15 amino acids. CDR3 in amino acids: CASSQESGRGTEAFF. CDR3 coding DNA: TGTGCCAGCAGCCAAGAATCCGGCAGGGGCACTGAAGCTTTCTTT.

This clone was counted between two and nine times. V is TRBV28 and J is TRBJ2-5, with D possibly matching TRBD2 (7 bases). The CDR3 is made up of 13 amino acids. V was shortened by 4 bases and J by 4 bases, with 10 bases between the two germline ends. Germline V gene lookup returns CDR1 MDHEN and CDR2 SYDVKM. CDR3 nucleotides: TGTGCCAGCAGTTGGGGGGGGCCAGAGACCCAGTACTTC. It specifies CASSWGGPETQYF.

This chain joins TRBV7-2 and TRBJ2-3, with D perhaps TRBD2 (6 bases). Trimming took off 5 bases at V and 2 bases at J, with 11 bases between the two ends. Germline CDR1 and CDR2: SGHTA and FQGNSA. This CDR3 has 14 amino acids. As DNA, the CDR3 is TGTGCCAGCAGCACCGGGACTTTCACAGATACGCAGTATTTT. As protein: CASSTGTFTDTQYF.

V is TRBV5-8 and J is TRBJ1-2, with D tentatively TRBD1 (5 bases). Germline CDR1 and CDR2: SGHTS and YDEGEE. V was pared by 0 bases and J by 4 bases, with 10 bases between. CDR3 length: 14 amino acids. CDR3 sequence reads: CASSLAEGPYGYTF. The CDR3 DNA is TGTGCCAGCAGCTTGGCCGAGGGGCCCTATGGCTACACCTTC. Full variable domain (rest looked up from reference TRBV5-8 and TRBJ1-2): EAGVTQSPTHLIKTRGQQATLRCSPISGHTSVYWYQQALGLGLQFLLWYDEGEERNRGNFPPRFSGRQFPNYSSELNVNALELEDSALYLCASSLAEGPYGYTFGSGTRLTVV.

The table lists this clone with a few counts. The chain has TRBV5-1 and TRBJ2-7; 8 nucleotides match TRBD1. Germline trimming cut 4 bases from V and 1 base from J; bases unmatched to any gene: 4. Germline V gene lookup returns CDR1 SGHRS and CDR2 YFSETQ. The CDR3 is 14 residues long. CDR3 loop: CASSRRQGSYEQYF. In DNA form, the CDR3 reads TGCGCCAGCAGCCGAAGACAGGGGTCCTACGAGCAGTACTTC.

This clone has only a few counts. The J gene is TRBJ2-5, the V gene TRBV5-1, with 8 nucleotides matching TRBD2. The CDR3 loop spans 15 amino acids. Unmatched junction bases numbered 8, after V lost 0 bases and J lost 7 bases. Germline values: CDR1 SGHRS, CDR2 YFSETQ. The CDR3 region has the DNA TGCGCCAGCAGCTTGGTGCTAGCGGGCCCCGGGACCCAGTACTTC. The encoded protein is CASSLVLAGPGTQYF.

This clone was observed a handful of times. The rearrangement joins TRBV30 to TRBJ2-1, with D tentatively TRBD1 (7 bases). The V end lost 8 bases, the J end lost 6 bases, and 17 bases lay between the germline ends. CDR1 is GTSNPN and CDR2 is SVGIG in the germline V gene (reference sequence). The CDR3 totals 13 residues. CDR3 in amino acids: CARRAQGGNEQFF. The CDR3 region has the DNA TGTGCCCGCCGGGCCCAGGGGGGCAATGAGCAGTTCTTC.